This T cell receptor beta chain comes out of a study of T cells in women clearing cervical HPV infection. The wider study: Controls' single incident HPV16 infection cleared within 12 months without precancer. Case blood was drawn when the lesion was first found; control blood after infection became undetectable. Overall study findings and caveats: Combining TCR richness with V gene abundances gave roughly 0.8 AUC.

Of note for this clone: Its antigen remains unknown. Read coverage stops 3 residues before the CDR3 terminus; the germline J gene supplies the remainder.

The CDR3 extends over 14 amino acids. CDR1 and CDR2 from the germline V gene are SGHTA and FQGTGA. Measured with immunoSEQ multiplex PCR; TCRdb has only the in-frame clones, and not every one. This repertoire comprises around 41,000 clones; its ten largest clones make up 7.6%. Each participant carried one incident cervical HPV16 infection only. This receptor was taken from a woman aged 18 to 69 with a cervical HPV16 infection that either progressed to CIN3+ or cleared (not recorded which). Material for sequencing was blood buffy coat. This sequence joins TRBV7-3 and TRBJ1-2; 10 bases are shared with TRBD1. The DNA read from the CDR3 is TGTGCCAGCAGCTTAGGGACAGGGGCAGGAGGC. Translated, it gives CASSLGTGAGG. The CDR3 in full is CASSLGTGAGGYTF.